This TCR beta chain was found in a study of blood T cell repertoires in COVID-19. Study-wide context: Samples representing acute and convalescent COVID-19 were sourced from the United States, Italy and Spain. PBMCs, B-cell-depleted T cells, or T cells provided the cDNA or gDNA that made up the material.

This clone was detected a few times. The CDR3 sequence is 13 residues long. V lost 4 bases, J lost 4 bases, and 3 bases stayed unmatched. From germline, CDR1 is SEHNR and CDR2 FQNEAQ (reference sequence). The authors' processing: Amplification from reference gene primers served as the basis for estimated nucleated cell counts. Only in-frame clones appear in the TCRdb table, and some are missing; sequencing was by immunoSEQ multiplex PCR. That table furnishes V, J and clone size, whereas the DNA furnished D and trimming. The sample holds some 250,000 clones, under 90% seen once. The source material was peripheral blood. This receptor was identified in a woman aged 55-75 years with active or convalescent COVID-19. The rearrangement links TRBV7-9 to TRBJ1-2, with TRBD1 matching over 7 bases. This CDR3 reads CASSSGQLYGYTF. CDR3 DNA sequence: TGTGCCAGCAGCTCGGGACAGCTCTATGGCTACACCTTC.